The clone carrying this TCR beta chain was counted a few times. Its matching antigen is unknown. V was pared by 3 bases and J by 4 bases, with 9 bases between. CDR1 is MDHEN, CDR2 SYDVKM, per germline. The CDR3 runs 13 residues. The sample comes from a study of early T cells in non-severe SARS-CoV-2 infection. Study-wide results and caveats: Lookups in VDJdb leaned toward anti-spike CD8 responses and missed private and CD4 specificities.

TCRdb itself ran the 5' RACE reads through MiXCR, one entry per CDR3 protein. The sample records around 83,000 distinct CDR3 sequences, under 11% being singletons. The TCR was taken from an adult who was a healthcare worker with PCR-confirmed SARS-CoV-2 infection or an uninfected control (not recorded which). Sequencing used whole blood, obtained at baseline. V and J are TRBV28 and TRBJ1-2, with D hard to call. The CDR3 nucleotides are TGTGCCAGCAGTTTCGGGCAATTCTATGGCTACACCTTC. Protein: CASSFGQFYGYTF.